This is a list of T cell receptor beta chains from one sample in a study of blood T cells in healthy people across ages. MiXCR, applied by TCRdb to the 5' RACE reads, yields one record per CDR3 protein. The sample carries about 780,000 distinct CDR3 sequences, 46% recorded once. Sequenced: blood. These receptor sequences come from a man older than 75 in good health. CDR3s include the opening cysteine and the closing phenylalanine or tryptophan. D genes are given only for firm matches. The size of a clone is reported for some rows only, either as once, few or many, or as a class for expanded clones.

v_call	d_call	j_call	clone_size	cdr3_nt	cdr3_aa
TRBV6-6	-	TRBJ2-1	-	TGTGCCAGCAGTTACAGATTTCCCAATGAGCAGTTCTTC	CASSYRFPNEQFF
TRBV7-2	TRBD1	TRBJ2-3	few	TGTGCCAGCAGCGCGACAGGGGTGACAGATACGCAGTATTTT	CASSATGVTDTQYF
TRBV20-1	-	TRBJ2-1	-	TGCAGTGCTGGGACCCTACCGGAGCAGTTCTTC	CSAGTLPEQFF
TRBV5-1	-	TRBJ2-7	-	TGCGCCAGCAGCTTGAGTACAGGGCTCTACGAGCAGTACTTC	CASSLSTGLYEQYF
TRBV6-2/TRBV6-3	-	TRBJ2-1	few	TGTGCCAGCACCACAGGCCTAGCCATTGAGCAGTTCTTC	CASTTGLAIEQFF
TRBV12-5	-	TRBJ2-3	once	TGTGCTAGTGGTTTAGATCCAGATACGCAGTATTTT	CASGLDPDTQYF
TRBV3-1	-	TRBJ1-2	-	TGTGCCAGCAGCCAAGATTATTTACAGGACATCATCCCCTACACCTTC	CASSQDYLQDIIPYTF
TRBV12-3/TRBV12-4	TRBD2	TRBJ2-1	-	TGTGCCAGCAGTGATGTGGGACTAGCGGGGTACTCCTACAATGAGCAGTTCTTC	CASSDVGLAGYSYNEQFF
TRBV25-1	TRBD2	TRBJ2-1	-	TGTGCCAGCAGTCCCCTAGCGGGGAACTACAATGAGCAGTTCTTC	CASSPLAGNYNEQFF
TRBV9	-	TRBJ2-1	-	TGTGCCAGCAGCGTAGACAAGGGTGAGCAGTTCTTC	CASSVDKGEQFF
TRBV29-1	TRBD1	TRBJ2-5	-	TGCAGCGTTGTAGGGACAGGGGGTGAGACCCAGTACTTC	CSVVGTGGETQYF
TRBV20-1	TRBD1	TRBJ2-5	-	TGCAGTGCCCGCCTCCCGGGACAGAAGTACCAAGAGACCCAGTACTTC	CSARLPGQKYQETQYF
TRBV5-1	-	TRBJ2-1	-	TGCGCCAGCAGCTTCGCACGGCCGACCTACAATGAGCAGTTCTTC	CASSFARPTYNEQFF
TRBV6-6	-	TRBJ1-5	few	TGTGCCAGCAGTTACTCGTGGGGCGGACAGCCCCAGCATTTT	CASSYSWGGQPQHF
TRBV5-6	TRBD2	TRBJ2-1	few	TGTGCCAGCAGCTTGATGGGAGGGCGCCTAAATGAGCAGTTCTTC	CASSLMGGRLNEQFF
TRBV7-2	-	TRBJ1-2	-	TGTGCCAGCAGCTTAGCCAGGGACCGTGGTGGCTACACCTTC	CASSLARDRGGYTF
TRBV12-3/TRBV12-4	-	TRBJ2-7	few	TGTGCCAGCAGTTCCCAGCGTTACTCCTACGAGCAGTACTTC	CASSSQRYSYEQYF
TRBV20-1	TRBD1	TRBJ1-2	-	TGCAGTGCAGATGCCCCGGAAGAGGGGGCTTGGTATGGCTACACCTTC	CSADAPEEGAWYGYTF
TRBV28	-	TRBJ2-7	few	TGTGCCAGCAGTTTAGGGGGGGTGCAGGGGTTGGCCCCCTACGAGCAGTACTTC	CASSLGGVQGLAPYEQYF
TRBV6-5	-	TRBJ2-4	-	TGTGCCAGCAGTTACTCGGACTCAAACATTCAGTACTTC	CASSYSDSNIQYF
TRBV4-1	-	TRBJ1-5	few	TGCGCCAGCAGCCAAGATAGTCGGGGTTATAGCAATCAGCCCCAGCATTTT	CASSQDSRGYSNQPQHF
TRBV20-1	-	TRBJ1-2	few	TGCAGTGCTGTGGCAGGGAGTAACTATGGCTACACCTTC	CSAVAGSNYGYTF
TRBV5-1	-	TRBJ2-7	-	TGCGCCAGCAGCCCAACTAATGGGGCCTCCTACGAGCAGTACTTC	CASSPTNGASYEQYF
TRBV28	-	TRBJ2-7	few	TGTGCCAGCAGTCCCCACTTCGAGCAGTACTTC	CASSPHFEQYF
TRBV7-2	-	TRBJ2-7	many	TGTGCCAGCAGCTTAGCTGGGCCCCCCTACGAGCAGTACTTC	CASSLAGPPYEQYF
TRBV13	TRBD1	TRBJ1-6	-	TGTGCCAGCAGCTTAGGCCTCAGGGGGGATGGTAATTCACCCCTCCACTTT	CASSLGLRGDGNSPLHF
TRBV7-2	TRBD2	TRBJ2-1	-	TGTGCCAGCAGCTTAGTAAGCGGGGGTGACAATGAGCAGTTCTTC	CASSLVSGGDNEQFF
TRBV7-8	-	TRBJ2-7	few	TGTGCCAGCAGCCCGGCTCTGGCTGACGAGCAGTACTTC	CASSPALADEQYF
TRBV20-1	TRBD2	TRBJ2-1	-	TGCAGTGCTAGAGCACCGCCGGGACTAACCCACAATGAGCAGTTCTTC	CSARAPPGLTHNEQFF
TRBV7-2	-	TRBJ1-2	-	TGTGCCAGCAGCTTATCCGGGGGCCGGTATGGCTACACCTTC	CASSLSGGRYGYTF
TRBV20-1	-	TRBJ1-5	-	TGCAGTGCTAGAGACCGCGGATATCAGCCCCAGCATTTT	CSARDRGYQPQHF
TRBV12-3/TRBV12-4	TRBD1	TRBJ2-3	-	TGTGCCAGCAGTTCAGTTGGACAGGGCGTGGCAGATACGCAGTATTTT	CASSSVGQGVADTQYF
TRBV14	-	TRBJ2-7	-	TGTGCCAGCAGCCAAGTAGGCCAACACTGGGGCGAGCAGTACTTC	CASSQVGQHWGEQYF
TRBV20-1	TRBD2	TRBJ2-7	few	TGCAGTGCTAGCCCCAGGGCTAGCGGGACGGGGTACGAGCAGTACTTC	CSASPRASGTGYEQYF
TRBV11-1	TRBD1	TRBJ2-4	-	TGTGCCAGCGGGACAGGGTTTGGGAACATTCAGTACTTC	CASGTGFGNIQYF
TRBV7-3	TRBD2	TRBJ2-2	few	TGTGCCAGCAGGCGGACTAGCGGGACGAACACCGGGGAGCTGTTTTTT	CASRRTSGTNTGELFF
TRBV4-2	-	TRBJ2-7	-	TGTGCCAGCAGCCAAGATAATCCGGGAACGACTCGGTACGAGCAGTACTTC	CASSQDNPGTTRYEQYF
TRBV4-2	-	TRBJ2-1	-	TGTGCCAGCAGCCAGTTGGAAGCTTACAATGAGCAGTTCTTC	CASSQLEAYNEQFF
TRBV6-2/TRBV6-3	-	TRBJ1-5	-	TGTGCCAGCAGCACCCACAGGAGTCAGCCCCAGCATTTT	CASSTHRSQPQHF
TRBV20-1	TRBD2	TRBJ2-5	-	TGCAGTGCTACCTCCACCGGGAGGAACAACAATGAGCAGTACTTC	CSATSTGRNNNEQYF
TRBV11-3	TRBD2	TRBJ2-1	-	TGTGCCAGCAGCTCCCTCTTCGCGGGAGTACAGTTCTTC	CASSSLFAGVQFF
TRBV29-1	TRBD1	TRBJ2-7	many	TGCAGCGTTGACCGGGACAGGGGTGGCGAGCAGTACTTC	CSVDRDRGGEQYF
TRBV29-1	-	TRBJ2-5	-	TGCAGCGTTGGAGTAGGGACAGAGACCCAGTACTTC	CSVGVGTETQYF
TRBV20-1	TRBD2	TRBJ2-7	-	TGCAGTGCTAGAGATGTCGGGCTAGCGGGAGGCGACGAGCAGTACTTC	CSARDVGLAGGDEQYF
TRBV27	-	TRBJ2-7	many	TGTGCCAGCAGTTTTATGGGCGAGCAGTACTTC	CASSFMGEQYF
TRBV6-5	-	TRBJ2-5	many	TGTGCCAGCAGTTCCCAGGGGCCGAGGCCCCAAGAGACCCAGTACTTC	CASSSQGPRPQETQYF
TRBV5-8	TRBD1	TRBJ1-4	-	TGTGCCAGCGGAGATCCGGGACAGGGTAATGAAGAACTGTTTTTT	CASGDPGQGNEELFF
TRBV29-1	TRBD1	TRBJ2-3	few	TGCAGCGTTGAACAGGGGGAGCGGCCAGATACGCAGTATTTT	CSVEQGERPDTQYF
TRBV2	-	TRBJ2-5	-	TGTGCCAGCAGTGATAGTAGCGTGCGAGAGACCCAGTACTTC	CASSDSSVRETQYF
TRBV20-1	TRBD1	TRBJ2-3	-	TGCAGTGCTGACGGACAGGGGCGGGATACGCAGTATTTT	CSADGQGRDTQYF
TRBV12-3/TRBV12-4	-	TRBJ2-2	-	TGTGCCAGCAGTTTTACAGGAGTCCGAAACACCGGGGAGCTGTTTTTT	CASSFTGVRNTGELFF
TRBV20-1	-	TRBJ2-5	few	TGCAGTGCTAGGACAGTTTGGGACCAAGAGACCCAGTACTTC	CSARTVWDQETQYF
TRBV28	TRBD2	TRBJ2-1	-	TGTGCCAGCAGCCGCAACCTAGCGGAGGAAAACAATGAGCAGTTCTTC	CASSRNLAEENNEQFF
TRBV7-2	TRBD1	TRBJ1-3	few	TGTGCCAGCAGCTTAGCCAGGGACAGCTTCTCTGGAAACACCATATATTTT	CASSLARDSFSGNTIYF
TRBV5-1	-	TRBJ2-5	-	TGCGCCAGCAGCGTGGCGCAGGTCTTGGGGACCCAGTACTTC	CASSVAQVLGTQYF
TRBV4-3	TRBD2	TRBJ2-1	-	TGCGCCAGCAGCCAGCTACCAGCGGGAGCTTGGGAGCAGTTCTTC	CASSQLPAGAWEQFF
TRBV20-1	-	TRBJ2-4	-	TGCAGTTCATTGGACTATTACAATGAGCAGTACTTC	CSSLDYYNEQYF